Included here is one TCR beta chain sequence, with context. Its antigen remains unknown. Germline CDR1 MNHEY, CDR2 SVGAGI. This CDR3 is 17 amino acids long. V lost 2 bases and J 1 base, leaving 15 bases between the germline ends. This entry belongs to a study of T-cell reconstitution after alpha-beta-depleted transplantation in children. Study-wide findings and caveats: There were reportedly several hundred expanded graft clones from which alpha-beta T cells came about two months after transplant. It was surviving recipient T cells and thymic progenitors that gave some patients high TCRbeta diversity at day 60. Newly generated T cells supplied most T-cell counts and diversity one year post-transplant.

Unique molecular identifiers were used in preparing the TCRbeta library. TCRdb ran MiXCR on the PCR reads and lists one entry per CDR3 protein. The sample carries a few hundred thousand distinct CDR3 sequences, 43% recorded once. The TCR originated in a girl aged 2 to 9 with aplastic anemia, due to receive a stem cell transplant. Sequenced here: PBMCs, sampled before TCRalphabeta/CD19-depleted stem cell transplant. This sequence joins TRBV6-5 and TRBJ2-4; the D is unclear. The DNA for the CDR3 is TGTGCCAGCAGTTACACCGTATTAAGTGTGGCCAAAAACATTCAGTACTTC. It yields the protein CASSYTVLSVAKNIQYF.